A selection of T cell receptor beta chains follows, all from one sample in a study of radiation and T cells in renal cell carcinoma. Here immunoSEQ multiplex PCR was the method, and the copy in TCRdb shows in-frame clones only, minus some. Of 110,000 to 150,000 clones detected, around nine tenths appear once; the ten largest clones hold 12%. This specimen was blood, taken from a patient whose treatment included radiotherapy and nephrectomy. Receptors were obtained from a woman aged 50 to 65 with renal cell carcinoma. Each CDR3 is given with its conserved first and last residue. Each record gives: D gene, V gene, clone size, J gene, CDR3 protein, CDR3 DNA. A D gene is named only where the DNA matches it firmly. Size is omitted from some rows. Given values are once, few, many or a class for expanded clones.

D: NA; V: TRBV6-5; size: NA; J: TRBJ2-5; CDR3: CASSYSGYNLKETQYF; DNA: TGTGCCAGCAGTTATTCAGGGTACAACCTCAAAGAGACCCAGTACTTC
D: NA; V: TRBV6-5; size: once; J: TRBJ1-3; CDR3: CASSAGQSGNTIYF; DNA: TGTGCCAGCAGTGCCGGCCAATCCGGGAACACCATATATTTT
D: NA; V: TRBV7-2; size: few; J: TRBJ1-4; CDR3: CASSLVGTEGGKLFF; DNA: TGTGCCAGCAGCTTAGTAGGGACGGAGGGTGGAAAACTGTTTTTT
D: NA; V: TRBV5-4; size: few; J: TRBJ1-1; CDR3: CASSLRLGDTEAFF; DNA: TGTGCCAGCAGCTTGCGGTTGGGGGACACTGAAGCTTTCTTT
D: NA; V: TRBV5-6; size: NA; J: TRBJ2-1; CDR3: CASSWGRRSEQFF; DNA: TGTGCCAGCAGCTGGGGGAGGCGTAGTGAGCAGTTCTTC
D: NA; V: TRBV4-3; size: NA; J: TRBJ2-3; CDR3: CASSQDRSTDTQYF; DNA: TGCGCCAGCAGCCAAGATCGGTCCACAGATACGCAGTATTTT
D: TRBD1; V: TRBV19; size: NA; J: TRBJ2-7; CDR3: CASSGQGASYEQYF; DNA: TGTGCCAGTTCCGGACAGGGGGCGTCCTACGAGCAGTACTTC
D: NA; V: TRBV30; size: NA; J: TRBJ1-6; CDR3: CASGGFYNSPLHF; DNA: TGTGCCAGCGGGGGTTTCTATAATTCACCCCTCCACTTT
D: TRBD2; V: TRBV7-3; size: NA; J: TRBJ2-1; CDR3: CASSPGLAGSAYNEQFF; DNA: TGTGCCAGCAGCCCGGGACTAGCGGGCTCTGCCTACAATGAGCAGTTCTTC
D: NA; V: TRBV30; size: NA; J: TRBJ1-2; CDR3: CAWAWEYGYTF; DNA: TGTGCCTGGGCTTGGGAGTATGGCTACACCTTC
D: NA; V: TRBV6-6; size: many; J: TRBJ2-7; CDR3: CASSGRERGEQYF; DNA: TGTGCCAGCAGTGGGCGGGAACGGGGCGAGCAGTACTTC
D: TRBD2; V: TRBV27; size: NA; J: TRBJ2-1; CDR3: CASSLSGTSGGNEQFF; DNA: TGTGCCAGCAGTTTATCCGGGACTAGCGGGGGCAATGAGCAGTTCTTC
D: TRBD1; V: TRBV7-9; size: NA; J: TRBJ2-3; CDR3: CASSPRTGTTDTQYF; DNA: TGTGCCAGCAGCCCTCGGACAGGGACCACAGATACGCAGTATTTT
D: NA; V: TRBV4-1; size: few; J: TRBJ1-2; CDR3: CASSQGERTYGYTF; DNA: TGCGCCAGCAGCCAAGGGGAACGGACGTATGGCTACACCTTC
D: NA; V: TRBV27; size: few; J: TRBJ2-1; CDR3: CASSLAGFYNEQFF; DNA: TGTGCCAGCAGTTTAGCGGGGTTCTACAATGAGCAGTTCTTC
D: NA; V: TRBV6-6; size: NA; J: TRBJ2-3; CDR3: CASQRGAPSDTQYF; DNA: TGTGCCAGCCAACGGGGGGCCCCAAGCGATACGCAGTATTTT
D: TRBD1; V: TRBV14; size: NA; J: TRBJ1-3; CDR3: CASSQLDREVRSGNTIYF; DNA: TGTGCCAGCAGCCAGTTGGACAGGGAAGTACGCTCTGGAAACACCATATATTTT
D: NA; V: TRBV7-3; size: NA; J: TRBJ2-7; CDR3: CASSLGGLDEQYF; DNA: TGTGCCAGCAGCTTAGGGGGTCTCGACGAGCAGTACTTC
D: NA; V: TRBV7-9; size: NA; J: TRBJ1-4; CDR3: CASSPPVGTGPDKLFF; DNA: TGTGCCAGCAGCCCACCTGTGGGGACGGGGCCCGACAAACTGTTTTTT
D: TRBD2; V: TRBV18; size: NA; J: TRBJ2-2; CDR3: CASSPGRGTSAGELFF; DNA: TGTGCCAGCTCCCCAGGGCGGGGGACCTCCGCCGGGGAGCTGTTTTTT
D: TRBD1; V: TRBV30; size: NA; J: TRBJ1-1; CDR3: CAWSRDSWTEAFF; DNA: TGTGCCTGGAGTAGGGACAGTTGGACTGAAGCTTTCTTT
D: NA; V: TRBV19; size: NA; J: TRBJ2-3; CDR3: CASAMDTQYF; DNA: TGTGCCAGTGCAATGGATACGCAGTATTTT
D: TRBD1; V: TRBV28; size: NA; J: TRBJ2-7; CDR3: CASSGRGQRPYEQYF; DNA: TGTGCCAGCAGTGGTAGGGGGCAAAGACCGTACGAGCAGTACTTC
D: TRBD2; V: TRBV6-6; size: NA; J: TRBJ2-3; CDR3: CASSYSGGASDTQYF; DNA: TGTGCCAGCAGTTATAGCGGGGGGGCTTCAGATACGCAGTATTTT
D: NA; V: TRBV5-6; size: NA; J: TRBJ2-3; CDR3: CASSLVADTQYF; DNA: TGTGCCAGCAGCTTGGTCGCAGATACGCAGTATTTT
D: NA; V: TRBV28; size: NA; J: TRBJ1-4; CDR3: CASSWPGSNEKLFF; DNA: TGTGCCAGCAGTTGGCCAGGGTCGAATGAAAAACTGTTTTTT
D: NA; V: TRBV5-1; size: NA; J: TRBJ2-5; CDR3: CASSLNAPQETQYF; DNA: TGCGCCAGCAGCTTGAACGCGCCTCAAGAGACCCAGTACTTC
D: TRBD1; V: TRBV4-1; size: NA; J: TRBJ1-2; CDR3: CASSQRTGGEHGYTF; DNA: TGCGCCAGCAGCCAAAGGACAGGGGGAGAGCATGGCTACACCTTC
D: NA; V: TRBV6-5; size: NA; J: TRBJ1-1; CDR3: CASSPIFELNTEAFF; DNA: TGTGCCAGCAGCCCTATTTTCGAGTTGAACACTGAAGCTTTCTTT
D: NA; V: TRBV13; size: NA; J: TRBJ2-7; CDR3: CASSLSRDSYEQYF; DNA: TGTGCCAGCAGCTTATCCAGGGATAGCTACGAGCAGTACTTC
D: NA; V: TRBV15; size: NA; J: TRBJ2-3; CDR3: CATKAQGGTDTQYF; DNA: TGTGCCACCAAGGCCCAGGGAGGTACAGATACGCAGTATTTT
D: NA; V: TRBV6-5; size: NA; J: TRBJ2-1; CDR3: CASSYSSYNEQFF; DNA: TGTGCCAGCAGTTACTCCAGCTACAATGAGCAGTTCTTC
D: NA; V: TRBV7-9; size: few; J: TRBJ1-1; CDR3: CASSSGQRNTEAFF; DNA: TGTGCCAGCAGCTCAGGACAGCGGAACACTGAAGCTTTCTTT
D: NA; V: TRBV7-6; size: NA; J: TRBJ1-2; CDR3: CASSNSITYTF; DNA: TGTGCCAGCAGCAACTCGATCACGTACACCTTC
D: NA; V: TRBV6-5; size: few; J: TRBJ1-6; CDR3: CASSYGRNNSPLHF; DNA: TGTGCCAGCAGTTACGGCAGAAATAATTCACCCCTCCACTTT
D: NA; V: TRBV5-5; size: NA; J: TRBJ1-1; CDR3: CASSFIGEMNTEAFF; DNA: TGTGCCAGCAGCTTTATCGGAGAAATGAACACTGAAGCTTTCTTT
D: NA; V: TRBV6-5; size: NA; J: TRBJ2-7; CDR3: CASSPGTQPEQYF; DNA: TGTGCCAGCAGCCCCGGGACCCAACCAGAGCAGTACTTC
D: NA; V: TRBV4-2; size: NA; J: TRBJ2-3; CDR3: CASSQGSGGPQYTQYF; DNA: TGTGCCAGCAGCCAAGGGTCCGGGGGGCCTCAATACACGCAGTATTTT
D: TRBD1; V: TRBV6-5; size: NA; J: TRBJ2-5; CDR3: CASRGTAEETQYF; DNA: TGTGCCAGCAGGGGGACAGCTGAAGAGACCCAGTACTTC
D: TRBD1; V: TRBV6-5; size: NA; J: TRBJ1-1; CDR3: CASRYGQGYTEAFF; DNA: TGTGCCAGCAGATACGGACAGGGGTACACTGAAGCTTTCTTT
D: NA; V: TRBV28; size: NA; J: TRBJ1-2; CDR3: CASRGGGLMVVGYTF; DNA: TGTGCCAGCAGGGGTGGGGGGCTTATGGTTGTCGGCTACACCTTC
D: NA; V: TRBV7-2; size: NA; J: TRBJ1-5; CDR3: CASSLVPNSNQPQHF; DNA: TGTGCCAGCAGCTTAGTCCCAAATAGCAATCAGCCCCAGCATTTT
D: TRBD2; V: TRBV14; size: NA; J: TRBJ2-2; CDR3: CASSQIAAGGTGELFF; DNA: TGTGCCAGCAGCCAGATAGCCGCGGGGGGAACCGGGGAGCTGTTTTTT
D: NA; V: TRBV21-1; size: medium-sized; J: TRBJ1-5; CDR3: CASSKLPGNQPQHF; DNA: TGTGCCAGCAGCAAACTCCCCGGCAATCAGCCCCAGCATTTT
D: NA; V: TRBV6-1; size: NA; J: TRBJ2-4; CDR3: CATLLDLAKNIQYF; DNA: TGTGCCACCTTACTTGACTTAGCCAAAAACATTCAGTACTTC
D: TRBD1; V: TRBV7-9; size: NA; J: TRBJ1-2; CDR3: CASSRQGLEGYTF; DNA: TGTGCCAGCAGCAGACAGGGGTTGGAAGGCTACACCTTC